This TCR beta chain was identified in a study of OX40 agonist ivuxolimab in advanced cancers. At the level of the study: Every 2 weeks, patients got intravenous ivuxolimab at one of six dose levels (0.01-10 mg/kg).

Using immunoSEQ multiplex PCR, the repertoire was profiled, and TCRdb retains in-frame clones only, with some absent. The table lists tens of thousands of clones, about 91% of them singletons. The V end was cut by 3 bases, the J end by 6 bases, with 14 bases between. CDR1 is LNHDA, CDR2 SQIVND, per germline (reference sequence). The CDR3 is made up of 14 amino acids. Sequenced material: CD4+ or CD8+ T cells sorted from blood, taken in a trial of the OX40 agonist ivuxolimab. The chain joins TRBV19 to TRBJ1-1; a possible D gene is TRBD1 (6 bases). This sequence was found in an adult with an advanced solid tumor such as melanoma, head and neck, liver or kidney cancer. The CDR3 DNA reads TGTGCCAGTAGTATGGCGGGGGGCGGGTCTGAAGCTTTCTTT. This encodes CASSMAGGGSEAFF.